This T cell receptor (beta chain) was identified in a study of cytomegalovirus exposure and HLA in healthy donors. As for the study in general: Findings of an earlier analysis included some 120 million unique TCR beta sequences from roughly 200 million T cells.

The PCR was carried out with 60 Vbeta primers and 13 Jbeta primers. Sequencing was performed with immunoSEQ multiplex PCR; in TCRdb, only in-frame clones are kept and a portion is missing. The sample has 150,000 or so clones; 70% to 85% are singletons. The origin of this receptor is a female donor in good health and CMV-seronegative. The sequencing sample was made of PBMCs.

The DNA for the CDR3 is TGTGCCAGCAGCTTAGATCCGGCGGTGTGTCTAGAGACCCAGTACTTC. This codes for CASSLDPAVCLETQYF. V usage is TRBV11-3 and J usage is TRBJ2-5; D gene unclear. Germline V lookup: CDR1 SGHNT, CDR2 YENEEA. Trimming took 0 bases from V and 4 from J, leaving 15 bases between them. The CDR3 has 16 residues.